The T cell receptor (beta chain) described here comes from a study of naive and memory T cell subsets. Broader study findings: Clonotypes are single alpha or beta chains, not paired receptors. Possibly reflecting memory cells re-expressing CD45RA, a few larger clonotypes occurred in naive repertoires, especially CD8. Over 95% of naive TCR sequences appeared only once after error correction, unlike memory subsets. Gini index rose across naive, CM, EM and EMRA in CD4 and CD8.

Trimming stripped 3 bases from V and 4 bases from J, with 13 bases between. Germline CDR1 is SGHTA and CDR2 is FQGTGA. The CDR3 covers 15 residues. This clonotype has only a few counts. What it binds is unknown. The beta constant-region primer was an equimolar mix of two oligonucleotides covering TRBC1 and TRBC2. Nested alpha and beta constant-region primers with the SP2 primer drove four PCR rounds on ligated cDNA. MiXCR, applied by TCRdb to the UMI-ligation and nested PCR reads, yields one record per CDR3 protein. The table shows roughly 83,000 distinct CDR3 sequences, with about 11% occurring only once. Alpha and beta libraries were amplified separately from the second PCR onward.

This sequence originates from a human donor in good health. The J gene is TRBJ2-1, the V gene TRBV7-3; perhaps TRBD1 as D (5 bases). Sequences were obtained from naive CD4+ T cells from blood. The CDR3 loop is CASSLGPVGYNEQFF. CDR3 DNA sequence: TGTGCCAGCAGCTTGGGGCCTGTTGGGTACAATGAGCAGTTCTTC.